Sequencing of this TCR beta chain was carried out in a study of shared clonotypes between healthy human individuals. A few counts support this clone. The antigen remains undetermined. Study findings and constraints: Clonotypes which were not shared had lower generation probabilities than clonotypes that all four donors shared.

Produced via immunoSEQ multiplex PCR; TCRdb's table is partial and in-frame only. The sample holds approximately 2.1 million clones, more than 80% seen once. Trimming at V came to 5 bases and at J to 3 bases, leaving 4 bases not matched to a gene. CDR3 size: 14 residues. CDR1 and CDR2 (germline): ENHRY, SYGVKD. Healthy and HIV-negative, the adult donors had no recent acute infections or vaccinations. This receptor was obtained from a man aged 18 to 29 in good health. Some clones in this sample may be carry-over from other donors' samples. The chain employs TRBV10-3 and TRBJ1-5; 7 nucleotides match TRBD1. What was sequenced was naive CD4+ T cells from PBMCs. Subset defined: CD45RA+ positively selected. The CDR3 loop reads CAISTTGSNQPQHF. DNA for the CDR3: TGTGCCATCAGTACGACAGGGTCCAATCAGCCCCAGCATTTT.